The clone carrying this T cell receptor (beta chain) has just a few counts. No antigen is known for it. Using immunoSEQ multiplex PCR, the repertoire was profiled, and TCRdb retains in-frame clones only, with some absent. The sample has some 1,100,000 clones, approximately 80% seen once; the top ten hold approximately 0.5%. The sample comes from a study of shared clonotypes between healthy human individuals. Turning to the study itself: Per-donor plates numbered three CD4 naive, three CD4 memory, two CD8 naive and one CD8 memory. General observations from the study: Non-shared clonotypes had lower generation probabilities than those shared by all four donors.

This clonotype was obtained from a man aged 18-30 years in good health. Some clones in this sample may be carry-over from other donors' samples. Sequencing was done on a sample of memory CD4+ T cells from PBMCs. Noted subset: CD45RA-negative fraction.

The CDR3 sequence: CAWQTSGSTEAFF. CDR3 DNA: TGTGCCTGGCAAACCTCAGGGAGCACTGAAGCTTTCTTT. The V and J genes are TRBV30 and TRBJ1-1; D possibly corresponds to TRBD1 (5 bases). The CDR3 totals 13 residues. V dropped 5 bases and J dropped 4 bases, with 14 bases sitting between them. Per the germline V gene, CDR1 is GTSNPN and CDR2 is SVGIG (reference sequence).